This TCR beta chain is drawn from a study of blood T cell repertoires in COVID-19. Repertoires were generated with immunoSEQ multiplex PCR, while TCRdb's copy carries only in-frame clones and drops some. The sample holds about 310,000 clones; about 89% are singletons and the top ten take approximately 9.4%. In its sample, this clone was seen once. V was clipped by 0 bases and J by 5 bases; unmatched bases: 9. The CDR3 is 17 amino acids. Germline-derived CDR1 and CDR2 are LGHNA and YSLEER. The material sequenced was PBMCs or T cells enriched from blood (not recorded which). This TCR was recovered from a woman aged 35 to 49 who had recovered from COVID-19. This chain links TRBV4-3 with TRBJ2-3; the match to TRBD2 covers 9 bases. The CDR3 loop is CASSQEGTGLAGDTQYF. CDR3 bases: TGCGCCAGCAGCCAAGAGGGAACGGGACTAGCAGGAGATACGCAGTATTTT.